This T cell receptor (beta chain) was captured in a study of fetal regulatory T cell absence and autoimmunity. V was clipped by 1 base and J by 2 bases, with 7 bases between them. CDR3 length equals 14 residues. Germline V CDR1 and CDR2: MGHRA, YSYEKL. Method: immunoSEQ multiplex PCR; TCRdb's copy keeps in-frame clones and lacks some. The sample carries about 46,000 clones, about 80% recorded once. This chain connects TRBV4-1 to TRBJ2-3; D is undetermined. The source is a newborn boy with IPEX syndrome. Sequences were obtained from cord blood. The CDR3 is CASSQGGLTDTQYF. As DNA, the CDR3 is TGCGCCAGCAGCCAAGGGGGTCTCACAGATACGCAGTATTTT.